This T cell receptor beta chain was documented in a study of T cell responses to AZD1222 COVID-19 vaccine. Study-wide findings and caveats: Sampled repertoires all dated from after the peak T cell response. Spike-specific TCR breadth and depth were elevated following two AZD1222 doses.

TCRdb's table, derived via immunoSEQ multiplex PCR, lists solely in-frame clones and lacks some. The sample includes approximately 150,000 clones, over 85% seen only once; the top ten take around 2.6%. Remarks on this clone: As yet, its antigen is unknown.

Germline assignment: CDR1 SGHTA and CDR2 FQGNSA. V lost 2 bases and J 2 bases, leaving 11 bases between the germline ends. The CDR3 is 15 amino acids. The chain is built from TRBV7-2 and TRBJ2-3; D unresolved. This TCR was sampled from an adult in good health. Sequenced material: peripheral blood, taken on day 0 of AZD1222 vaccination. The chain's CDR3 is CASSLMTTHTDTQYF. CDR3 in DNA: TGTGCCAGCAGCTTAATGACGACCCACACAGATACGCAGTATTTT. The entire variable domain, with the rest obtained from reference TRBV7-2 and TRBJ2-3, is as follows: GAGVSQSPSNKVTEKGKDVELRCDPISGHTALYWYRQSLGQGLEFLIYFQGNSAPDKSGLPSDRFSAERTGGSVSTLTIQRTQQEDSAVYLCASSLMTTHTDTQYFGPGTRLTVL.